Below, 32 T cell receptor beta chains from the same sample are listed, as sequenced in a study of T-cell reconstitution after alpha-beta-depleted transplantation in children. For TCRbeta, the library was prepared with unique molecular identifiers. A single record per CDR3 protein comes from TCRdb applying MiXCR to the PCR reads. The table lists some 500,000 distinct CDR3 sequences, around 17% of them singletons. The sequences come from PBMCs from the stem cell graft donor, collected from the stem cell graft. These receptors came from a human donor who donated a stem cell graft to a child with acute lymphoblastic leukemia.

The CDR3 nucleotides read TGTGCCATCAGTGAGTCTGCGACAGGGCGGAACTATGGCTACACCTTC. It codes for CAISESATGRNYGYTF. The V gene is TRBV10-3, the J gene TRBJ1-2; 7 bases are shared with TRBD1. The trim removed 0 bases at V and 2 bases at J, leaving 6 bases unmatched. Per the germline V gene, CDR1 is ENHRY and CDR2 is SYGVKD. This CDR3 has 16 residues.

This chain joins TRBV19 and TRBJ2-3; 10 bases line up with TRBD2. Germline V gene lookup returns CDR1 LNHDA and CDR2 SQIVND (reference sequence). This CDR3 spans 15 amino acids. Trimming took 6 bases from V and 1 from J; bases not matched to a gene: 4. Written as DNA, the CDR3 is TGTGCCAGTAGGCCCAGCGGGAGGGGCACAGATACGCAGTATTTT. It encodes CASRPSGRGTDTQYF.

This clonotype has a handful of counts. J is TRBJ2-7 and V is TRBV5-1; 10 nucleotides match TRBD2. Germline assignment: CDR1 SGHRS and CDR2 YFSETQ. V lost 5 bases to trimming and J lost 4 bases; unmatched junction nucleotides: 6. This CDR3 region has 14 residues. The CDR3, as DNA: TGCGCCAGCAGGGCACTAGCGGGAACGTACGAGCAGTACTTC. Translated, it gives CASRALAGTYEQYF.

This clonotype has just a few counts. The chain couples TRBV7-3 to TRBJ2-1; D is possibly TRBD2 (6 bases). This CDR3 spans 15 amino acids. V dropped 3 bases and J dropped 5 bases, with 14 bases sitting between them. Germline values: CDR1 SGHTA, CDR2 FQGTGA. In nucleotides, the CDR3 is TGTGCCAGCAGCTTTACTAGTCCGGGAGACAATGAGCAGTTCTTC. This codes for CASSFTSPGDNEQFF.

This clonotype was seen at least ten times. This chain connects TRBV20-1 to TRBJ1-5; 7 bases map to TRBD1. Germline CDR1 DFQATT, CDR2 SNEGSKA (reference sequence). V shed 0 bases and J 2 bases; nucleotides not matched to a gene: 7. This CDR3 region has 16 residues. In DNA form, the CDR3 reads TGCAGTGCTAGAGATGTTCTCGGGACAGGCAATCAGCCCCAGCATTTT. Encoded protein: CSARDVLGTGNQPQHF.

Only a few counts were recorded for this clonotype. The V gene is TRBV7-6, the J gene TRBJ2-7, with D unresolved. Germline CDR1 and CDR2: SGHVS and FNYEAQ. The ends were cut back, 5 bases at V and 2 bases at J, with 13 bases in the middle. This CDR3 comprises 14 residues. In nucleotides, the CDR3 is TGTGCCAGCAGCAAGGACCTAGGGCCCTACGAGCAGTACTTC. Residues: CASSKDLGPYEQYF.

The chain is built from TRBV5-1 and TRBJ2-5, with TRBD1 matching 9 bases. This CDR3 is built from 15 residues. Germline V gives CDR1 SGHRS, CDR2 YFSETQ. V trimming: 4 bases; J trimming: 2 bases; junction bases outside the gene matches: 6. CDR3 coding DNA: TGCGCCAGCAGCGCGGGACAGGGAGTTCAAGAGACCCAGTACTTC. This translates into CASSAGQGVQETQYF.

The chain carries TRBV19 and TRBJ1-5; no clear D gene. V was clipped by 4 bases and J by 7 bases, with 23 bases between them. The CDR3 runs 17 residues. Germline V gives CDR1 LNHDA, CDR2 SQIVND (reference sequence). The CDR3 region has the DNA TGTGCCAGTAGTACGTCATCGGGTACGAAGGCAGGACAGCCCCAGCATTTT. Protein sequence: CASSTSSGTKAGQPQHF.

This clonotype came up a few times. This chain links TRBV5-1 with TRBJ2-3; the match to TRBD2 covers 8 bases. Germline loops: CDR1 SGHRS, CDR2 YFSETQ. The trim removed 1 base at V and 1 base at J, leaving 5 bases unmatched. This CDR3 has 16 amino acids. The CDR3 region is CASSLTASGRTDTQYF. The CDR3 nucleotides read TGCGCCAGCAGCTTGACGGCTAGCGGGCGCACAGATACGCAGTATTTT.

The V call is TRBV6-5, the J call TRBJ2-1, with TRBD2 matching over 9 bases. V lost 2 bases to trimming and J lost 4 bases; unmatched junction nucleotides: 3. The CDR3 spans 15 residues. The germline V gene encodes CDR1 MNHEY and CDR2 SVGAGI. The CDR3 nucleotides read TGTGCCAGCAGTTACGTGACTAGCGGATACAATGAGCAGTTCTTC. It encodes CASSYVTSGYNEQFF.

The rearrangement uses TRBV6-5 and TRBJ2-1, with D hard to call. The germline gives CDR1 MNHEY, CDR2 SVGAGI. Between the trimmed V and J ends, which lost 5 bases and 4 bases, there was a span of 6 bases. The CDR3 is 12 residues long. The DNA of the CDR3 is TGTGCCAGCAGTACCCAATACAATGAGCAGTTCTTC. Amino acid sequence: CASSTQYNEQFF.

This clonotype was seen more than once but under ten times. V usage is TRBV5-1 and J usage is TRBJ1-5, with 10 bases matching TRBD1. The junction had 4 bases not matched to a gene; V was cut back by 4 bases and J by 6 bases. The germline gives CDR1 SGHRS, CDR2 YFSETQ. CDR3 size: 14 residues. Here the CDR3 DNA reads TGCGCCAGCAGCCCGGACAGGGGGTCTCAGCCCCAGCATTTT. It codes for CASSPDRGSQPQHF.

The V gene is TRBV20-1, the J gene TRBJ2-1; D gene ambiguous. Between the trimmed V and J ends, which lost 2 bases and 10 bases, there was a span of 12 bases. CDR1 is DFQATT and CDR2 is SNEGSKA in the germline V gene (reference sequence). The CDR3 has 12 amino acids. The CDR3 nucleotides are TGCAGTGCTAGACCGGGCTCCACGGAGCAGTTCTTC. This encodes CSARPGSTEQFF.

The chain links TRBV7-8 to TRBJ2-4, with a possible D match to TRBD1 (5 bases). CDR1 is SGHVS, CDR2 FQNEAQ, per germline. This CDR3 region has 18 residues. Trimming left V 2 bases short and J 1 base short, with 18 bases between. CDR3 sequence: CASSLFRSGRTAKNIQYF. The DNA of the CDR3 is TGTGCCAGCAGCTTATTCCGATCAGGGCGCACGGCCAAAAACATTCAGTACTTC. Based on the CDR3 plus reference TRBV7-8 and TRBJ2-4, the full variable domain is GAGVSQSPRYKVAKRGQDVALRCDPISGHVSLFWYQQALGQGPEFLTYFQNEAQLDKSGLPSDRFFAERPEGSVSTLKIQRTQQEDSAVYLCASSLFRSGRTAKNIQYFGAGTRLSVL.

The chain has TRBV6-1 and TRBJ2-6; 8 nucleotides line up with TRBD1. V shed 4 bases and J 0 bases; nucleotides not matched to a gene: 2. In germline, CDR1 is MNHNS, CDR2 SASEGT. The CDR3 runs 16 residues. The CDR3 bases are TGTGCCAGCAGTGGGACAGGGCACTCTGGGGCCAACGTCCTGACTTTC. Its translation is CASSGTGHSGANVLTF.

V is TRBV12-3 or TRBV12-4 and J is TRBJ2-1; D call uncertain. V lost 1 base to trimming and J lost 6 bases, with 13 bases between them. The CDR3 extends over 15 amino acids. The CDR3 sequence is CASSLERAPFNEQFF. The CDR3 DNA sequence: TGTGCCAGCAGTTTAGAGCGTGCCCCTTTCAATGAGCAGTTCTTC.

V gene TRBV5-6 combines with J gene TRBJ2-1; 11 bases fit TRBD1. With V trimmed by 3 bases and J by 7 bases, 6 bases remained unmatched. The CDR3 loop spans 15 amino acids. Germline V gene lookup returns CDR1 SGHDT and CDR2 YYEEEE. This CDR3 reads CASSWGTGGLNEQFF. DNA for the CDR3: TGTGCCAGCAGCTGGGGGACAGGGGGATTGAATGAGCAGTTCTTC.

This clonotype was picked up a small number of times. The J gene is TRBJ2-3, the V gene TRBV5-1; TRBD2 matches 8 bases. V lost 7 bases and J lost 9; bases outside the gene matches: 16. The length of the CDR3 is 15 residues. Germline V gene lookup returns CDR1 SGHRS and CDR2 YFSETQ. CDR3 nucleotide sequence: TGCGCCAGCGGCAACCTAATCGGACTAGCAGGGACGCAGTATTTT. As protein: CASGNLIGLAGTQYF. Together with reference TRBV5-1 and TRBJ2-3, the CDR3 gives the full variable domain: KAGVTQTPRYLIKTRGQQVTLSCSPISGHRSVSWYQQTPGQGLQFLFEYFSETQRNKGNFPGRFSGRQFSNSRSEMNVSTLELGDSALYLCASGNLIGLAGTQYFGPGTRLTVL.

This clonotype was counted between two and nine times. The chain combines TRBV5-1 with TRBJ2-3, with 8 bases lining up with TRBD1. Germline-derived CDR1 and CDR2 are SGHRS and YFSETQ. Trimming cost V 6 bases and J 1 base; bases outside gene matches: 4. The CDR3 runs 14 residues. In nucleotides, the CDR3 is TGCGCCAGCACCACGACAGGGGGCACAGATACGCAGTATTTT. The encoded protein is CASTTTGGTDTQYF.

This clonotype was observed a handful of times. The rearrangement joins TRBV15 to TRBJ2-1; D unclear. The CDR3 runs to 13 residues. V lost 0 bases, J lost 7 bases, and 7 bases lay in between. Germline CDR1 and CDR2: LNHNV and YYDKDF (reference sequence). CDR3 residues: CATSRDRWNEQFF. In DNA, the CDR3 is TGTGCCACCAGCAGAGATAGGTGGAATGAGCAGTTCTTC.

The chain couples TRBV25-1 to TRBJ2-2, with D maybe TRBD2 (5 bases). Trimming cost V 2 bases and J 6 bases, with 13 bases left between them. The CDR3 extends over 15 amino acids. The V gene's germline CDR1 is MGHDK and CDR2 SYGVNS. In DNA form, the CDR3 reads TGTGCCAGCAGTGAACCTGGGAGAAGTGCCGGGGAGCTGTTTTTT. Residues: CASSEPGRSAGELFF.

The chain joins TRBV9 to TRBJ1-5, with D possibly TRBD1 on 6 matching bases. Per germline, CDR1 SGDLS and CDR2 YYNGEE. The CDR3 covers 15 residues. V gave up 4 bases and J gave up 4 bases, with 15 bases separating them. CDR3 DNA: TGTGCCAGCAGCCAAGGGGGGGGGCTGAATCAGCCCCAGCATTTT. It yields the protein CASSQGGGLNQPQHF.

The chain joins TRBV30 to TRBJ1-5; the D gene is possibly TRBD1 (6 bases). Germline CDR1 GTSNPN, CDR2 SVGIG (reference sequence). CDR3 size: 13 residues. V was trimmed by 5 bases and J by 6 bases, leaving 14 bases between them. In DNA form, the CDR3 reads TGTGCCTGGGGGGACACCGGCCCTCAGCCCCAGCATTTT. It encodes CAWGDTGPQPQHF.

For this clonotype: A junction end diverges from the germline sequence, so it may reflect a read error. The chain uses TRBV5-8 and TRBJ2-7; TRBD2 is a possible D gene (6 bases). Looked up from germline, CDR1 is SGHTS and CDR2 is YDEGEE. The CDR3 has 10 residues. The CDR3 loop is CASSPGDGIF. The CDR3 DNA sequence: TGTGCCAGCAGCCCGGGGGACGGAATCTTC.

The rearrangement links TRBV21-1 to TRBJ1-1; the DNA was not used to check the table's D call, TRBD1. TRBV21-1 is labeled a pseudogene. This CDR3 spans 15 amino acids. The CDR3 loop is CASSPLERSNTEAFF. In DNA form, the CDR3 reads TGTGCCAGCAGCCCCCTAGAAAGGTCCAACACTGAAGCTTTCTTT.

The chain recombines TRBV4-1 with TRBJ2-3; the D is unclear. Germline lookup yields CDR1 MGHRA and CDR2 YSYEKL. Trimming shortened V by 1 base and J by 11 bases, and 16 bases separated the two germline ends. CDR3 length: 14 amino acids. DNA of the CDR3: TGCGCCAGCAGCCAAGCCCTCGGTTTCTTCGAGCAGTATTTT. Protein: CASSQALGFFEQYF.

This clonotype has a handful of counts. CDR3 residues: CASRMREENTDTQYF. Here the CDR3 DNA reads TGTGCCAGCAGGATGAGGGAGGAAAACACAGATACGCAGTATTTT. J is TRBJ2-3 and V is TRBV6-4, with D possibly matching TRBD2 (6 bases). The CDR3 is 15 amino acids. Germline V lookup: CDR1 MRHNA, CDR2 SNTAGT. V lost 6 bases, J lost 2 bases, and 15 bases lay in between.

J is TRBJ2-5 and V is TRBV15; the match to TRBD2 covers 8 bases. The V and J ends lost 9 bases and 5 bases, in that order; junction bases with no gene match: 8. Germline loops: CDR1 LNHNV, CDR2 YYDKDF (reference sequence). This CDR3 is built from 13 residues. CDR3 bases: TGTGCCACTCGGGGGGGGGCGACTGAGACCCAGTACTTC. Its protein product is CATRGGATETQYF.

This clonotype appeared a few times. The chain uses TRBV5-1 and TRBJ2-5; 8 positions match TRBD2. This CDR3 has 15 residues. The junction had 6 bases not matched to a gene; V was cut back by 2 bases and J by 3 bases. Germline V gene sequence: CDR1 SGHRS, CDR2 YFSETQ. CDR3 nucleotides: TGCGCCAGCAGCTTACTAGCGGTTTCTGAAGAGACCCAGTACTTC. Amino acids: CASSLLAVSEETQYF.

This sequence joins TRBV10-3 and TRBJ2-2, with D perhaps given as TRBD1 or TRBD2 (5 bases each). CDR3 length: 18 amino acids. Trimming left V 2 bases short and J 5 bases short, with 21 bases between. Germline lookup yields CDR1 ENHRY and CDR2 SYGVKD. As DNA, the CDR3 is TGTGCCATCAGTGAGATCTTGGGGGACGATATTGAAACCGGGGAGCTGTTTTTT. This translates into CAISEILGDDIETGELFF.

This clonotype was found a few times. The rearrangement uses TRBV12-3 or TRBV12-4 and TRBJ1-4; D gene ambiguous. Trimming left V 3 bases short and J 8 bases short, with 10 bases between. The CDR3 covers 13 residues. The CDR3 here is CASSLWEDEKLFF. The DNA for the CDR3 is TGTGCCAGCAGTTTGTGGGAGGACGAAAAACTGTTTTTT.

The V gene is TRBV9, the J gene TRBJ2-7, with 8 bases matching TRBD2. J lost 3 bases, V lost 6 bases, and 11 bases had no gene match. The CDR3 spans 15 residues. Germline V gene lookup returns CDR1 SGDLS and CDR2 YYNGEE. This CDR3 reads CASTKGPGLGYEQYF. The CDR3 region has the DNA TGTGCCAGCACCAAGGGCCCGGGACTAGGCTACGAGCAGTACTTC.